Following are 20 T cell receptor beta chains from one sample sequenced in a study of shared clonotypes between healthy human individuals. TCRdb's table, derived via immunoSEQ multiplex PCR, lists solely in-frame clones and lacks some. In the table there are about 2.4 million clones, 80% to 95% of which are singletons. Sequencing was performed on naive CD4+ T cells from PBMCs. Described subset: CD45RA+ positively selected. These receptors originate from a man younger than 30 in good health. Some clones in this sample may be carry-over from other donors' samples.

The rearrangement joins TRBV7-2 to TRBJ2-3, with D perhaps matching TRBD2 (6 bases). The CDR3 covers 17 residues. Trimming removed 4 bases at V and 6 bases at J, with 23 bases between. In germline, CDR1 is SGHTA, CDR2 FQGNSA. The DNA for the CDR3 is TGTGCCAGCAGCTGGGTTGGGACTCCCGGGAAGTTGGATACGCAGTATTTT. This encodes CASSWVGTPGKLDTQYF. Full variable domain (rest looked up from reference TRBV7-2 and TRBJ2-3): GAGVSQSPSNKVTEKGKDVELRCDPISGHTALYWYRQSLGQGLEFLIYFQGNSAPDKSGLPSDRFSAERTGGSVSTLTIQRTQQEDSAVYLCASSWVGTPGKLDTQYFGPGTRLTVL.

The genes are TRBV4-1 and TRBJ1-2, with D tentatively TRBD1 (5 bases). From germline, CDR1 is MGHRA and CDR2 YSYEKL. The length of the CDR3 is 18 residues. V lost 5 bases and J lost 6, with 28 bases in between. The CDR3 sequence: CASSALAPGRALMDGYTF. As DNA, the CDR3 is TGCGCCAGCAGCGCCTTAGCCCCGGGACGGGCCCTAATGGATGGCTACACCTTC.

V gene TRBV7-9 combines with J gene TRBJ2-7, with 12 bases identical to TRBD1. CDR3 length equals 15 residues. Looked up from germline, CDR1 is SEHNR and CDR2 is FQNEAQ (reference sequence). Trimming at V came to 5 bases and at J to 5 bases, leaving 7 bases not matched to a gene. CDR3 nucleotide sequence: TGTGCCAGCAGCGCCTGGGACAGGGGGCAGGACGAGCAGTACTTC. This gives the protein CASSAWDRGQDEQYF.

This chain uses TRBV2 with TRBJ1-4; D remains ambiguous. V lost 2 bases and J lost 5, with 9 bases in between. Germline lookup yields CDR1 SNHLY and CDR2 FYNNEI. CDR3 length: 14 amino acids. As DNA, the CDR3 is TGTGCCAGCAGTGAAAGCAGAAGAAATGAAAAACTGTTTTTT. Amino acid sequence: CASSESRRNEKLFF.

This clone appeared once. This chain joins TRBV7-2 and TRBJ2-5, with 13 nucleotides matching TRBD2. The germline V gene has CDR1 SGHTA and CDR2 FQGNSA. The CDR3 length is 14 residues. V was pared by 10 bases and J by 7 bases, with 9 bases of the junction left unmatched. The CDR3 protein is CATSSTSGRGTQYF. In DNA form, the CDR3 reads TGTGCCACTTCATCAACTAGCGGGAGGGGGACCCAGTACTTC.

This chain uses TRBV6-6 with TRBJ1-2, with D possibly being TRBD1 (6 bases). CDR1 MNHNY and CDR2 SVGAGI come from the germline V gene (reference sequence). Trimming cost V 2 bases and J 0 bases, with 13 bases left between them. CDR3 length equals 16 residues. The DNA for the CDR3 is TGTGCCAGCAGTTACCGGGCCGGGGGGCCTAACTATGGCTACACCTTC. This encodes CASSYRAGGPNYGYTF.

This clone has just one count. V is TRBV29-1 and J is TRBJ2-7; D is unresolved. V was trimmed by 4 bases and J by 1 base, leaving 11 bases between them. The CDR3 totals 13 residues. In germline, CDR1 is SQVTM, CDR2 ANQGSEA. The CDR3 bases are TGCAGCGTTGGTTTAAGGGCTTCCTACGAGCAGTACTTC. Protein: CSVGLRASYEQYF.

The V call is TRBV7-2, the J call TRBJ1-1, with D possibly being TRBD1 (6 bases). Germline loops: CDR1 SGHTA, CDR2 FQGNSA. V dropped 7 bases and J dropped 5 bases, with 14 bases sitting between them. This CDR3 region has 13 residues. For the CDR3, the DNA is TGTGCCAGCAAGGGGGGGCAAGGGACTGAAGCTTTCTTT. This codes for CASKGGQGTEAFF.

This clone has only one observation. V is TRBV28 and J is TRBJ1-2; TRBD1 might be the D (6 bases). The CDR3 contains 14 residues. Trimming took off 6 bases at V and 5 bases at J, with 16 bases between the two ends. The germline CDR1 and CDR2 sequences are MDHEN and SYDVKM. The CDR3 spells CASRALGQPYGYTF. The CDR3 bases are TGTGCCAGCAGAGCCTTGGGACAACCGTATGGCTACACCTTC.

In regard to this clone: Other nucleotide sequences from this sample produce the same CDR3. The chain links TRBV7-6 to TRBJ2-3, with no clear D. CDR1 and CDR2 (germline): SGHVS, FNYEAQ. Deletions cut 3 bases from V and 5 bases from J, with 3 bases between. This CDR3 is 11 amino acids long. CDR3 region: CASSLRDTQYF. CDR3 nucleotides: TGTGCCAGCAGCTTGCGAGATACGCAGTATTTT.

The chain uses TRBV5-1 and TRBJ2-7; 8 bases line up with TRBD1. The CDR3 covers 14 residues. CDR1 and CDR2 (germline): SGHRS, YFSETQ. V dropped 4 bases and J dropped 3; count of bases not matched to a gene: 6. The CDR3 region is CASSTGQAIYEQYF. Here the CDR3 DNA reads TGCGCCAGCAGCACGGGACAGGCTATCTACGAGCAGTACTTC.

In DNA form, the CDR3 reads TGTGCCAGCAGCCTACGGCGAGGGACAGGGGGCGTGAATGAGCAGTTCTTC. Translated: CASSLRRGTGGVNEQFF. The gene calls are TRBV7-9 and TRBJ2-1, with TRBD1 matching over 12 bases. The germline CDR1 and CDR2 sequences are SEHNR and FQNEAQ (reference sequence). The CDR3 covers 17 residues. V lost 5 bases to trimming and J lost 7 bases; unmatched junction nucleotides: 12.

Only one count was recorded for this clone. The rearrangement uses TRBV25-1 and TRBJ2-7; a weak D match, TRBD1 (6 bases). The CDR3 has 11 residues. Germline CDR1 MGHDK, CDR2 SYGVNS. V dropped 8 bases and J dropped 3 bases, with 8 bases sitting between them. The CDR3 DNA reads as TGTGCCAGCGGACAGTACTACGAGCAGTACTTC. Protein sequence: CASGQYYEQYF.

Of note for this clone: This CDR3 is also generated by other DNA sequences in the sample. The chain has TRBV9 and TRBJ2-1; 10 nucleotides align to TRBD2. The germline V gene encodes CDR1 SGDLS and CDR2 YYNGEE. V shed 2 bases and J 5 bases; nucleotides not matched to a gene: 4. The CDR3 extends over 15 amino acids. The CDR3 region is CASSVGLADNNEQFF. The CDR3 DNA is TGTGCCAGCAGCGTCGGACTAGCGGACAACAATGAGCAGTTCTTC.

The V gene is TRBV6-1, the J gene TRBJ2-5; D may be TRBD1 (6 bases). Trimming shortened V by 6 bases and J by 7 bases, and 15 bases separated the two germline ends. From germline, CDR1 is MNHNS and CDR2 SASEGT. The CDR3 consists of 13 residues. The CDR3 is CASRTTGLGTQYF. The DNA for the CDR3 is TGTGCCAGCAGGACCACAGGGTTAGGGACCCAGTACTTC.

The chain recombines TRBV29-1 with TRBJ2-5; 12 nucleotides line up with TRBD1. The J call is doubtful: the DNA matches TRBJ2-7 better. The CDR3 consists of 15 residues. Germline V CDR1 and CDR2: SQVTM, ANQGSEA. The CDR3 region has the DNA TGCAGCACCCTTGGTGCTGGGACAGGGGGCGCCGAGCAGTACTTC. Translated: CSTLGAGTGGAEQYF.

V usage is TRBV27 and J usage is TRBJ1-1; tentatively, D is TRBD1 (5 bases). Looked up from germline, CDR1 is MNHEY and CDR2 is SMNVEV (reference sequence). V lost 3 bases and J lost 0, with 11 bases in between. This CDR3 is 15 amino acids long. CDR3 in amino acids: CASSFRAPMNTEAFF. DNA of the CDR3: TGTGCCAGCAGTTTCAGGGCACCCATGAACACTGAAGCTTTCTTT.

The chain carries TRBV4-3 and TRBJ1-1, with 8 bases fitting TRBD1. Trimming cost V 4 bases and J 0 bases; bases outside gene matches: 7. Germline V lookup: CDR1 LGHNA, CDR2 YSLEER. This CDR3 spans 16 amino acids. In DNA form, the CDR3 reads TGCGCCAGCAGCCGGGACAGGAGGGCCATGAACACTGAAGCTTTCTTT. Protein product: CASSRDRRAMNTEAFF.

The gene calls are TRBV6-4 and TRBJ1-2; the D is unclear. Germline loops: CDR1 MRHNA, CDR2 SNTAGT. This CDR3 has 15 residues. Trimming took off 6 bases at V and 2 bases at J, with 16 bases between the two ends. The CDR3 reads CASRSRSPLNYGYTF. In DNA, the CDR3 is TGTGCCAGCAGATCAAGGAGCCCGCTCAACTATGGCTACACCTTC.

The chain carries TRBV6-1 and TRBJ1-5; D remains unclear. The germline CDR1 and CDR2 sequences are MNHNS and SASEGT. Trimming took 2 bases from V and 0 from J, leaving 11 bases between them. This CDR3 contains 16 residues. The CDR3 bases are TGTGCCAGCAGTGAAAGGCAGGCAAATAGCAATCAGCCCCAGCATTTT. Protein: CASSERQANSNQPQHF.